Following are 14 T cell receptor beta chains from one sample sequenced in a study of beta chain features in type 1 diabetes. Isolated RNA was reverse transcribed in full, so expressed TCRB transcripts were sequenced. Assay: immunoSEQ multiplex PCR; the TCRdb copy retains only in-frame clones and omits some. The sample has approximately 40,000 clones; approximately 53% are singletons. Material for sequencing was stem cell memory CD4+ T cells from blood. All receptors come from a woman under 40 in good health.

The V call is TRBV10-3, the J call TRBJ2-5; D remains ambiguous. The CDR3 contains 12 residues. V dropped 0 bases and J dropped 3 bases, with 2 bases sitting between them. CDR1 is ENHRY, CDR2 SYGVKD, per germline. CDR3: CAISESKETQYF. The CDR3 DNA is TGTGCCATCAGTGAGTCTAAAGAGACCCAGTACTTC.

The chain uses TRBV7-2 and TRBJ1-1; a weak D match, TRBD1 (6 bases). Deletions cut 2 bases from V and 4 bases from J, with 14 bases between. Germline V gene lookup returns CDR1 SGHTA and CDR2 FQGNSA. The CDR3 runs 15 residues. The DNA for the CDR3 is TGTGCCAGCAGCTTATCTGGGACACCGACCACTGAAGCTTTCTTT. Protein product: CASSLSGTPTTEAFF.

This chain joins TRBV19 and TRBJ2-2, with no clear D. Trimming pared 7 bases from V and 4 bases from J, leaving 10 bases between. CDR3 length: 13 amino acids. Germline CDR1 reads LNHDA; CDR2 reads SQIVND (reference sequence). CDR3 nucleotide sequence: TGTGCCAGTAATAACTTCCTCACCGGGGAGCTGTTTTTT. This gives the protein CASNNFLTGELFF. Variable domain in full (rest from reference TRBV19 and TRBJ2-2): DGGITQSPKYLFRKEGQNVTLSCEQNLNHDAMYWYRQDPGQGLRLIYYSQIVNDFQKGDIAEGYSVSREKKESFPLTVTSAQKNPTAFYLCASNNFLTGELFFGEGSRLTVL.

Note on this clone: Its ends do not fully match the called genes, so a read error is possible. CDR3 DNA: TGTGCCACCAGTCAGGCTTCGGGCAATCAGCCCCAGCATTTT. It codes for CATSQASGNQPQHF. The chain combines TRBV28 with TRBJ1-5, with D unclear. CDR3 size: 14 residues. Germline CDR1 is MDHEN and CDR2 is SYDVKM.

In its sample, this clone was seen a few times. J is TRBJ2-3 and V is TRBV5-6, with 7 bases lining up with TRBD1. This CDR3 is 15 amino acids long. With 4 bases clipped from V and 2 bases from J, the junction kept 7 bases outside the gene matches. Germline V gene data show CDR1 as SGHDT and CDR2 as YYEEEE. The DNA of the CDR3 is TGTGCCAGCAGCGAAGCCGGGACAGACACAGATACGCAGTATTTT. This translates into CASSEAGTDTDTQYF.

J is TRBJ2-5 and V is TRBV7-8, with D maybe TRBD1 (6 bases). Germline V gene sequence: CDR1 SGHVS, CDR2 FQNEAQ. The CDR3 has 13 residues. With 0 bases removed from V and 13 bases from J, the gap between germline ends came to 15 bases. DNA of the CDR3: TGTGCCAGCAGCTTAGCAAGTAACAGGGACGGGTACTTC. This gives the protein CASSLASNRDGYF.

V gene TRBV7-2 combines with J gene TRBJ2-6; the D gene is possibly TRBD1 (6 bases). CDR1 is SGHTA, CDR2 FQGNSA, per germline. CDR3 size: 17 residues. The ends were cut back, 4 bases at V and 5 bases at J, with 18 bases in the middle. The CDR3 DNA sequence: TGTGCCAGCAGCTCTATTGGGTGGGGGCTAAGGGCCAACGTCCTGACTTTC. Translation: CASSSIGWGLRANVLTF.

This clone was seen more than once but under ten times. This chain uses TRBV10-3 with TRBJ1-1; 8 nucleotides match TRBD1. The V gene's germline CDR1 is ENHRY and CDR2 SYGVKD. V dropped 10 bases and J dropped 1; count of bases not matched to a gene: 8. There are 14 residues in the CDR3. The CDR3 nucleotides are TGTGCCACCAGGACAGGGCTGACGAACACTGAAGCTTTCTTT. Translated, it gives CATRTGLTNTEAFF.

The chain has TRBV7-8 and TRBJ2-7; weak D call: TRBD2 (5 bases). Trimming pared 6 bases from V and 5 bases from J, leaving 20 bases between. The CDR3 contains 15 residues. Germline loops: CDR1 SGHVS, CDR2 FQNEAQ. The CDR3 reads CASSPYLRGPNEQYF. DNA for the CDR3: TGTGCCAGCAGTCCCTACCTCCGGGGTCCCAACGAGCAGTACTTC.

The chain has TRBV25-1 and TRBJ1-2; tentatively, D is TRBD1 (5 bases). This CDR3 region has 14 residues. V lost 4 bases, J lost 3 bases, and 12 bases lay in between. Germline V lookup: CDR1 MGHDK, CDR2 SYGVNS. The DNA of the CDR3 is TGTGCCAGCAGTGGGGGGACTATCTACTATGGCTACACCTTC. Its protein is CASSGGTIYYGYTF.

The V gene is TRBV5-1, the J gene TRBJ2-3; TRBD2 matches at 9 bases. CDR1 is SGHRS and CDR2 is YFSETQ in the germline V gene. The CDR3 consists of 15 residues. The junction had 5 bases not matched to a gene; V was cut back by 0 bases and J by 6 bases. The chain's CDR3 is CASSLEAGGVDTQYF. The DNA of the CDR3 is TGCGCCAGCAGCTTGGAAGCGGGAGGAGTGGATACGCAGTATTTT.

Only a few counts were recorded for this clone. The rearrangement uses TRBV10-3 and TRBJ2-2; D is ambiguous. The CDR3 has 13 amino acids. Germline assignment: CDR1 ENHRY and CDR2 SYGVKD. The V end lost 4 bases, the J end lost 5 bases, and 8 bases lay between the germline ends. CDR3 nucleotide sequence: TGTGCCATCAGTGTGGTGCGGACCGGGGAGCTGTTTTTT. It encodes CAISVVRTGELFF.

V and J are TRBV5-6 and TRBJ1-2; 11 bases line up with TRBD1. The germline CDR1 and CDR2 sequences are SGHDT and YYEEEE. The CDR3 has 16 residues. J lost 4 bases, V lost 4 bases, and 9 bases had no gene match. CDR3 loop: CASSPEGTGGLYGYTF. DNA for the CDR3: TGTGCCAGCAGCCCGGAAGGGACAGGGGGTCTCTATGGCTACACCTTC.

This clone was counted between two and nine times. In DNA form, the CDR3 reads TGCGCCAGCAGCCAAGCCCCGGGACAGGGGTTACCCTACGAGCAGTACTTC. Translated, it gives CASSQAPGQGLPYEQYF. V usage is TRBV4-1 and J usage is TRBJ2-7; 10 positions agree with TRBD1. V lost 1 base and J lost 2; bases outside the gene matches: 8. Looked up from germline, CDR1 is MGHRA and CDR2 is YSYEKL. This CDR3 is built from 17 residues.